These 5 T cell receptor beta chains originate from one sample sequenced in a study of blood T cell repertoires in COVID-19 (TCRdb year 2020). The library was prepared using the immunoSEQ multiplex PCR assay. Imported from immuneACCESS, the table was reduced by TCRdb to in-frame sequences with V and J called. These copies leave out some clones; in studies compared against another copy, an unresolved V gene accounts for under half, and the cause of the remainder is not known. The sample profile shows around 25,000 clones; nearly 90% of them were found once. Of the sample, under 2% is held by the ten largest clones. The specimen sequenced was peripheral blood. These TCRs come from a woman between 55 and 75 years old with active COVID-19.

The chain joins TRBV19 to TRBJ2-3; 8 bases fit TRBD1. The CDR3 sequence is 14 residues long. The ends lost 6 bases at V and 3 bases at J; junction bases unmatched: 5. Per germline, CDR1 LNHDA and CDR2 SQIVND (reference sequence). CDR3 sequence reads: CASRPGQETDTQYF. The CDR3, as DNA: TGTGCCAGTAGGCCGGGACAGGAGACAGATACGCAGTATTTT.

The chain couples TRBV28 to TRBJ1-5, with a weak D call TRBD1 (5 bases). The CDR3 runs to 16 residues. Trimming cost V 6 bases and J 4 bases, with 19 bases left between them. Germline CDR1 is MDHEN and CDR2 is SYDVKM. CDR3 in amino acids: CASRPPAGPSNQPQHF. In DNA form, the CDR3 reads TGTGCCAGCAGACCCCCCGCGGGACCCTCGAATCAGCCCCAGCATTTT.

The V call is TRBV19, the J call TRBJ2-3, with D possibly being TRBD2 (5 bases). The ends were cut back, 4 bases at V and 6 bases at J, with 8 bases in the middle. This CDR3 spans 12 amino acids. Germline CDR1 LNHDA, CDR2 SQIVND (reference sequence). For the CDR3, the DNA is TGTGCCAGTAGTAGCGGAGGTGATACGCAGTATTTT. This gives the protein CASSSGGDTQYF.

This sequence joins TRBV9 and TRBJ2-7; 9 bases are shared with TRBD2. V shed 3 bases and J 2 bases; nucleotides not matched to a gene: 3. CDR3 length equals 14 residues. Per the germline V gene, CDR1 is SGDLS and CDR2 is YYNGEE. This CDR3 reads CASSGSGSAYEQYF. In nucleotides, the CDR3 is TGTGCCAGCAGCGGTAGCGGGAGCGCCTACGAGCAGTACTTC. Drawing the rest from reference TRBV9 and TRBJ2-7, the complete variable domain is DSGVTQTPKHLITATGQRVTLRCSPRSGDLSVYWYQQSLDQGLQFLIQYYNGEERAKGNILERFSAQQFPDLHSELNLSSLELGDSALYFCASSGSGSAYEQYFGPGTRLTVT.

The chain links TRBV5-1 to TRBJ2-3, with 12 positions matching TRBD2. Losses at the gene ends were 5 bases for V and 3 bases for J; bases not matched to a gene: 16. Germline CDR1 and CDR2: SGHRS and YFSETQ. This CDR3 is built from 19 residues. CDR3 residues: CASRNRPGVLAGGTDTQYF. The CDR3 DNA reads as TGCGCCAGCAGGAACAGGCCGGGGGTCCTAGCGGGAGGGACAGATACGCAGTATTTT.